The T cell receptor (beta chain) under discussion was sequenced for a study of cytomegalovirus exposure and HLA in healthy donors. This CDR3 region has 13 residues. The V end was cut by 4 bases, the J end by 4 bases, with 11 bases between. Germline CDR1 reads LNHDA; CDR2 reads SQIVND (reference sequence). The PCR contained 60 Vbeta and 13 Jbeta primers. TCRdb keeps only in-frame clones here, not all; method: immunoSEQ multiplex PCR. The data show about 120,000 clones, with around 77% seen just once and approximately 9.9% held by the top ten. The sequence was collected from a middle-aged man in good health and CMV-seropositive. Material: PBMCs. V is TRBV19 and J is TRBJ2-7, with a tentative D call TRBD1 (5 bases). The CDR3 reads CASSNMQGYEQYF. The CDR3 DNA reads TGTGCCAGTAGTAACATGCAGGGTTACGAGCAGTACTTC.